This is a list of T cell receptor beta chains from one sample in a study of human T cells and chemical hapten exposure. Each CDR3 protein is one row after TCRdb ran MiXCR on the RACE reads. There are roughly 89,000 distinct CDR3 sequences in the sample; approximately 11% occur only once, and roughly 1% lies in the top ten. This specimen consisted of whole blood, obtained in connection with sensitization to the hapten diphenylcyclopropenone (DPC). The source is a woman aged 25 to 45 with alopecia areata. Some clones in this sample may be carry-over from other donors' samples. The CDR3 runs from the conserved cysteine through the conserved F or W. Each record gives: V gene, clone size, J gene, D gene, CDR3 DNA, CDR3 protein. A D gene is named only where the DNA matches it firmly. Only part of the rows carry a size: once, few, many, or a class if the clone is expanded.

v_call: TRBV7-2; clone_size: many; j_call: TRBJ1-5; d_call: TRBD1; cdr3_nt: TGTGCCAGCAGTAGTACAGGGGGCAGTGGGGGTCAGCCCCAGCATTTT; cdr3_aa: CASSSTGGSGGQPQHF
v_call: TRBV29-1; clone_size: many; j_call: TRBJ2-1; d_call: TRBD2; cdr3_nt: TGCAGCGTTGTTGTTAGCGGGGGGGCTGTATACAATGAGCAGTTCTTC; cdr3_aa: CSVVVSGGAVYNEQFF
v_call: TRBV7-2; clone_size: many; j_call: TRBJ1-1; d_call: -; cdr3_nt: TGTGCCAGCAGCTTATCGACGGCCCAGACTGAAGCTTTCTTT; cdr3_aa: CASSLSTAQTEAFF
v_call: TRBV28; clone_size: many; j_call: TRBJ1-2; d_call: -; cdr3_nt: TGTGCCAGCAGTTCCGGTACTTGGACGGACTCTGGAGGCTACACCTTC; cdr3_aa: CASSSGTWTDSGGYTF
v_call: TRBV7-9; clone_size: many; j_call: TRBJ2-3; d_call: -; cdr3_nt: TGTGCCAGCAGCCAAACAGATACGCAGTATTTT; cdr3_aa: CASSQTDTQYF
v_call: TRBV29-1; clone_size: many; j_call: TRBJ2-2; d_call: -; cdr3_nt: TGCAGCGTTGGTGCAGGGGCCACCGGGGAGCTGTTTTTT; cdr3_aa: CSVGAGATGELFF
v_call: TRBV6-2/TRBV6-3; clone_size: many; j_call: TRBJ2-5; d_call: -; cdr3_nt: TGTGCCAGCAGTCCGCTCCAGGGGGAGACCCAGTACTTC; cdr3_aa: CASSPLQGETQYF
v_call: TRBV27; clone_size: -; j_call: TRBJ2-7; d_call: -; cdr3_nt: TGTGCCAGCAGCACCGGGGACCCCTACGAGCAGTACTTC; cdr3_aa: CASSTGDPYEQYF
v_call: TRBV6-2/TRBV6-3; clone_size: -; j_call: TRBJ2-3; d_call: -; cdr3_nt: TGTGCCAGCAGTGTCCGGGTCACAGATACGCAGTATTTT; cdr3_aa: CASSVRVTDTQYF
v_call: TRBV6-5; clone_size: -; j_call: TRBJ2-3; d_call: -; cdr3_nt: TGTGCCAGCAGCTTTTACGACAGCACAGATACGCAGTATTTT; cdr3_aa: CASSFYDSTDTQYF
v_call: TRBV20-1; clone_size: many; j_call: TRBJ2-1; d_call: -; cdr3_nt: TGCAGTGCTAGAGAAACTCCCACGGATTTGATGGATGAGCAGTTCTTC; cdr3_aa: CSARETPTDLMDEQFF
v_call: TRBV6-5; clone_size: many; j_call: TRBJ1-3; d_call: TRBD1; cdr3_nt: TGTGCCAGCAGCCCAACCGGGACAGGGCCGTCTTTTGGAAACACCATATATTTT; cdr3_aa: CASSPTGTGPSFGNTIYF
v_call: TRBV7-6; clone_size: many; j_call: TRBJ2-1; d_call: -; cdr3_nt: TGTGCCAGCAGCTTTTTTATGAATGAGCAGTTCTTC; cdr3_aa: CASSFFMNEQFF
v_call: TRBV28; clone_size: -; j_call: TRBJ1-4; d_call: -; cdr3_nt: TGTGCCCTCGGACAGCCAAATGAAAAACTGTTTTTT; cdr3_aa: CALGQPNEKLFF
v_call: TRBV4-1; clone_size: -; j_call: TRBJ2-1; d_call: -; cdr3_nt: TGCGCCAGCAGCCCCCCTCCATATTATAATGAGCAGTTCTTC; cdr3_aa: CASSPPPYYNEQFF
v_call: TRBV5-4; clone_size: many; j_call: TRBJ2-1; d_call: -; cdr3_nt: TGTGCCAGCAGCTTGGACAGGGCCAACAATGAGCAGTTCTTC; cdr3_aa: CASSLDRANNEQFF
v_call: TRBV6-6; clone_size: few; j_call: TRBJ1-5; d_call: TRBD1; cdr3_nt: TGTGCCAGCAGTTTTGTAGGGGGCCCATATAGCAATCAGCCCCAGCATTTT; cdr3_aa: CASSFVGGPYSNQPQHF
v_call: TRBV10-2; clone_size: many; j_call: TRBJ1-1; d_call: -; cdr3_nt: TGCGCCAGCAGTGATCCGGGCCAAGGAGGGAGCACTGAAGCTTTCTTT; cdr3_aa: CASSDPGQGGSTEAFF
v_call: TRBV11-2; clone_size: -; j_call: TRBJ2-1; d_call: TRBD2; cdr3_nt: TGTGCCAGCAGCTTAGATCTGGGGGGGATCCCTTACAATGAGCAGTTCTTC; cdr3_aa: CASSLDLGGIPYNEQFF
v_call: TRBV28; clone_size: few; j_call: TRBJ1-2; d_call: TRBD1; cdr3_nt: TGTGCCAGTCGAGAAGCAGGGGGCGATCGAGCTTATGGCTACACCTTC; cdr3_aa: CASREAGGDRAYGYTF
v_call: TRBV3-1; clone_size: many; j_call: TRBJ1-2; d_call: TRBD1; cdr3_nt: TGTGCCAGCAGCCAAGACAGCGGAACAGGGGGTTATGGCTACACCTTC; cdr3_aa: CASSQDSGTGGYGYTF
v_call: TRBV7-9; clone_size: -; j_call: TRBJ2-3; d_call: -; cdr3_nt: TGTGCCAGCAGCTCAATTCGTGGGAGACCAGATACGCAGTATTTT; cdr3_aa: CASSSIRGRPDTQYF
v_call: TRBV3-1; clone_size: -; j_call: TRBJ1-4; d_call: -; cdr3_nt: TGTGCCAGCAGCCAAGAGAGGGATGAAAAACTGTTTTTT; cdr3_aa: CASSQERDEKLFF
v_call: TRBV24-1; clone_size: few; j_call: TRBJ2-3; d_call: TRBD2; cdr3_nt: TGTGCCACCAGTGGCCATAGCGGGGGCTCAACAGATACGCAGTATTTT; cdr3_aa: CATSGHSGGSTDTQYF
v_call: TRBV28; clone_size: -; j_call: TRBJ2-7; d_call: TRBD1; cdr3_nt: TGTGCCAGCAGTCCGGGACAGTTAAAGTACGAGCAGTACTTC; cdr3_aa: CASSPGQLKYEQYF
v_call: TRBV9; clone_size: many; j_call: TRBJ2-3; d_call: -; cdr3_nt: TGTGCCAGCAGCGTAGTCGGGAGCGGGCGTAAAGATACGCAGTATTTT; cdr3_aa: CASSVVGSGRKDTQYF
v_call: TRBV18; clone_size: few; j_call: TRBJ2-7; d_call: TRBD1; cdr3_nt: TGTGCCAGCTCACTCGCCCCCGGGACAGGGTCAACGACCTACGAGCAGTACTTC; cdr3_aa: CASSLAPGTGSTTYEQYF
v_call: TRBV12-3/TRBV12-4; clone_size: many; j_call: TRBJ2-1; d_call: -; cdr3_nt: TGTGCCAGCAGTTTTGGGCCCAACAATGAGCAGTTCTTC; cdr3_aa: CASSFGPNNEQFF
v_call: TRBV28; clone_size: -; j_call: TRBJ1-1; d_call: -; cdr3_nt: TGTGCCAGCAGCCCCCCGGGTATCGGGGGACGTGAAGCTTTCTTT; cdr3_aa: CASSPPGIGGREAFF
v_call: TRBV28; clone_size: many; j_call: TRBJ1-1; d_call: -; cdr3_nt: TGTGCCAGCAGTTTATCAACCAGAGGTCCGGACACCCCCTTAACTGAAGCTTTCTTT; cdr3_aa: CASSLSTRGPDTPLTEAFF
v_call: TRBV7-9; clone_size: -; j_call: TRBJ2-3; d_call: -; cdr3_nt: TGTGCCCAGGGCACAGCGGCTAGCACAGATACGCAGTATTTT; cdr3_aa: CAQGTAASTDTQYF
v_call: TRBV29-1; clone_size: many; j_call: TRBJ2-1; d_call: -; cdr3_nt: TGCAGCGTTATGGTGTCGGTAGAGGGGCAGTTCTTC; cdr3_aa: CSVMVSVEGQFF
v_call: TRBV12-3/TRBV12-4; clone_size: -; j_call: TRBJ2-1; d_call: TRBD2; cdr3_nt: TGTGCCAGCACCTTTAGCGGGAGCGTGTCCTACAATGAGCAGTTCTTC; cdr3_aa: CASTFSGSVSYNEQFF
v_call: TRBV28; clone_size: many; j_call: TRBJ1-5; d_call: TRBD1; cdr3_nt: TGTGCCAGCAGTCGACTTGACAGGGACGATCAGCCCCAGCATTTT; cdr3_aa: CASSRLDRDDQPQHF
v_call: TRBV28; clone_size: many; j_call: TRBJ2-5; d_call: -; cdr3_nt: TGTGCCAGCAGTTTAACTAGTTTCGGAGAGACCCAGTACTTC; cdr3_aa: CASSLTSFGETQYF
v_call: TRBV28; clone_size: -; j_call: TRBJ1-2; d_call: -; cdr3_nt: TGTGCCAGCAGTTTATTCGTGGATGGCTACACCTTC; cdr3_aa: CASSLFVDGYTF
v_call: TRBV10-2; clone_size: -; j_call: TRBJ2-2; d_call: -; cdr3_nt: TGCGCCAGCAGTGATTGGGGAGAAGGTCTCGGCGGGGAGCTGTTTTTT; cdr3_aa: CASSDWGEGLGGELFF
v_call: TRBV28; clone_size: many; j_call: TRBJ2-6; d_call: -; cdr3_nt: TGTGCCAGCAGTCCTCAGACAGGGGAGGGGATTTCTGGGGCCAACGTCCTGACTTTC; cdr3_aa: CASSPQTGEGISGANVLTF
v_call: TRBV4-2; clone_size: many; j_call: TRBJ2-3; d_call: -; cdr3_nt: TGTGCCAGCAGCCAAGGTCGGGGTGGCACAGATACGCAGTATTTT; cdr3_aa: CASSQGRGGTDTQYF
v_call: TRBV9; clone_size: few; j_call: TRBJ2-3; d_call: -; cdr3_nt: TGTGCCAGCAGCGTAGGATCGGGAGTGAGCGCAGATACGCAGTATTTT; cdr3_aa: CASSVGSGVSADTQYF
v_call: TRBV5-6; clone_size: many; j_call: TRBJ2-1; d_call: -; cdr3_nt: TGTGCCAGCAGCCCAAGGGCCATCCTAGCACTCAATGAGCAGTTCTTC; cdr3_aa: CASSPRAILALNEQFF
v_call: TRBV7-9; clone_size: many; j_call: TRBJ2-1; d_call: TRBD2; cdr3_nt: TGTGCCAGCAGCTTACTCGACGGGGGGGCCAATGAGCAGTTCTTC; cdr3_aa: CASSLLDGGANEQFF
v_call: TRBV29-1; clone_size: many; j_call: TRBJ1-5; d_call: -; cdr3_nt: TGCAGCGCCGAGGAATCAGGGGGCAATCAGCCCCAGCATTTT; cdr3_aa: CSAEESGGNQPQHF
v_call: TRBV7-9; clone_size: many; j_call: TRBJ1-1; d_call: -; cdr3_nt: TGTGCCAGCAGTGCACAGGGAACAAACACTGAAGCTTTCTTT; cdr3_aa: CASSAQGTNTEAFF
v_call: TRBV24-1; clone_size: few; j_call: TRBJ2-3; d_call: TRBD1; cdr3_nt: TGTGCCACCAGTGATCCCGGGACAGGGGGAGCAGATACGCAGTATTTT; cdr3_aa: CATSDPGTGGADTQYF
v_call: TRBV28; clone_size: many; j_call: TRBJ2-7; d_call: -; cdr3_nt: TGTGCCAGCTCCTCCGAGGCTGGGCAGTACTTC; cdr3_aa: CASSSEAGQYF
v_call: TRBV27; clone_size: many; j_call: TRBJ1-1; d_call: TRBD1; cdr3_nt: TGTGCCAGCACTACGACAGGGGGTATAAGAGCTTTCTTT; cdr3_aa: CASTTTGGIRAFF
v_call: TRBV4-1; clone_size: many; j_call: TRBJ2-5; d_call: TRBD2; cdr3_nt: TGCGCCAGCAGCCTTAGCGGGCAAGAGACCCAGTACTTC; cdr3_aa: CASSLSGQETQYF
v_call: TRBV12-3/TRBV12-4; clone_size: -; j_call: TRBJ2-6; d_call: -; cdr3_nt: TGTGCCAGCAGTTTAAACGCTGGGGCCAACGTCCTGACTTTC; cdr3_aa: CASSLNAGANVLTF
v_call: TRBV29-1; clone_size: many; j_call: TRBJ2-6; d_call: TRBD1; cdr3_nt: TGCAGGTTGGGGACAGGCTACCCTGGGGCCAACGTCCTGACTTTC; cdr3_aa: CRLGTGYPGANVLTF
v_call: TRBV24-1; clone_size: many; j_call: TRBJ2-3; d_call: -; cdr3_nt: TGTGCCACCAGTGATCCAAATGAAGATACGCAGTATTTT; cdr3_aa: CATSDPNEDTQYF
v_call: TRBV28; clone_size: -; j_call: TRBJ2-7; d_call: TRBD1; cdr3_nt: TGTGCCAGCAGTCCGGGACAGGGAGGCGAGCAGTACTTC; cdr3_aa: CASSPGQGGEQYF
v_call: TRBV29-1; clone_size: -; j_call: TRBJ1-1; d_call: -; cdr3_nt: TGCAGCGTTCAAATGAACACTGAAGCTTTCTTT; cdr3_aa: CSVQMNTEAFF
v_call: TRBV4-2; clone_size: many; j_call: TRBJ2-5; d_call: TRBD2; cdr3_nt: TGTGCCAGCAGCCAAACGCTAGCGGGAGGGATACAAGAGACCCAGTACTTC; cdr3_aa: CASSQTLAGGIQETQYF
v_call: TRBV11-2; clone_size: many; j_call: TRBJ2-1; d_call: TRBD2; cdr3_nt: TGTGCCAGCAGCTGGAGCGCGATTAGCGGGAGGGCCGGCAATGAGCAGTTCTTC; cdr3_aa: CASSWSAISGRAGNEQFF